A single sample is the source of the 8 T cell receptor beta chains below, sequenced in a study of CD8+ T cells in alopecia areata. RNA was extracted and reverse transcribed into cDNA as the sequencing template. The data were produced by immunoSEQ multiplex PCR, yet TCRdb's version contains in-frame clones alone and is incomplete. The table has 110,000 to 150,000 clones, approximately 50% seen once. The material was CD4+ T cells sorted from blood, obtained at week 0. The origin of the receptors is a human donor with alopecia areata.

The table lists this clone with a few counts. This CDR3 is also generated by other DNA sequences in the sample. This chain links TRBV6-1 with TRBJ1-5, with 7 bases matching TRBD1. The CDR3 is 14 residues long. The germline CDR1 and CDR2 sequences are MNHNS and SASEGT. J lost 2 bases, V lost 6 bases, and 4 bases had no gene match. The CDR3 nucleotides read TGTGCCAGCAGAGGCGGGACAGGCAATCAGCCCCAGCATTTT. Residues: CASRGGTGNQPQHF.

This sequence joins TRBV29-1 and TRBJ2-5; 8 nucleotides line up with TRBD2. V lost 7 bases to trimming and J lost 4 bases; unmatched junction nucleotides: 14. Germline lookup yields CDR1 SQVTM and CDR2 ANQGSEA. This CDR3 region has 15 residues. The CDR3 is CSGQSSGTGGETQYF. The CDR3 region has the DNA TGCAGCGGACAAAGTAGCGGGACGGGCGGAGAGACCCAGTACTTC.

This clone occurred a few times. The chain combines TRBV5-6 with TRBJ2-2; D may be TRBD2 (5 bases). V lost 4 bases, J lost 3 bases, and 16 bases lay in between. Germline V gene sequence: CDR1 SGHDT, CDR2 YYEEEE. The CDR3 loop spans 16 amino acids. The CDR3 region is CASSTLQAGDTGELFF. For the CDR3, the DNA is TGTGCCAGCAGCACGCTCCAGGCGGGTGACACCGGGGAGCTGTTTTTT.

The rearrangement links TRBV30 to TRBJ1-1, with 7 positions matching TRBD1. Germline assignment: CDR1 GTSNPN and CDR2 SVGIG (reference sequence). V lost 6 bases to trimming and J lost 9 bases; unmatched junction nucleotides: 4. CDR3 size: 10 residues. CDR3: CACYRGKAFF. CDR3 sequence (DNA): TGTGCCTGCTACAGGGGTAAAGCTTTCTTT.

The V and J genes are TRBV4-1 and TRBJ1-1; D remains ambiguous. Germline V gives CDR1 MGHRA, CDR2 YSYEKL. With 0 bases removed from V and 1 base from J, the gap between germline ends came to 9 bases. This CDR3 has 15 amino acids. CDR3 nucleotides: TGCGCCAGCAGCCAAGAGAGTAACAGGAACACTGAAGCTTTCTTT. Translated: CASSQESNRNTEAFF.

This sequence joins TRBV29-1 and TRBJ2-1; tentative D call: TRBD1 (6 bases). The CDR3 spans 13 residues. Trimming cost V 3 bases and J 7 bases, with 13 bases left between them. CDR1 and CDR2 from the germline V gene are SQVTM and ANQGSEA. The DNA for the CDR3 is TGCAGCGTTGATCGCCAGGGGACGAATGAGCAGTTCTTC. Its protein product is CSVDRQGTNEQFF.

V is TRBV25-1 and J is TRBJ1-1; D perhaps matches TRBD1 (5 bases). Germline assignment: CDR1 MGHDK and CDR2 SYGVNS. V lost 4 bases and J 4 bases, leaving 13 bases between the germline ends. The CDR3 is 14 residues long. The chain's CDR3 is CASSGLGGSTEAFF. Here the CDR3 DNA reads TGTGCCAGCAGTGGGTTGGGGGGGTCCACTGAAGCTTTCTTT.

On this clone: This CDR3 is also generated by other DNA sequences in the sample. V and J are TRBV29-1 and TRBJ2-3; 16 bases align to TRBD2. The CDR3 loop spans 17 amino acids. In germline, CDR1 is SQVTM, CDR2 ANQGSEA. V shed 3 bases, J shed 1 base, and the junction held 4 bases outside the gene matches. The CDR3 sequence is CSVEGLAGGGGTDTQYF. In DNA, the CDR3 is TGCAGCGTTGAGGGACTAGCGGGAGGGGGGGGCACAGATACGCAGTATTTT.